This entry lists 30 T cell receptor beta chains sequenced from one sample in a study of blood T cells in healthy people across ages. Next came a second PCR, run for about 7 to 12 cycles, which used a sample-barcoded 5' primer along with a J-beta primer mix. TCRdb independently ran MiXCR on the 5' RACE reads; one entry per CDR3 protein. In the table there are approximately 780,000 distinct CDR3 sequences, around 25% of which are singletons. This sample also belongs to another study, concerning T cells of mothers and their children.

Sequences were obtained from blood. All receptors come from a boy aged 5-17 years in good health.

The gene calls are TRBV20-1 and TRBJ1-5, with a possible D match to TRBD1 (6 bases). V was shortened by 1 base and J by 7 bases, with 17 bases between the two germline ends. The V gene's germline CDR1 is DFQATT and CDR2 SNEGSKA (reference sequence). This CDR3 region has 15 residues. The CDR3 here is CSARVTRDNRQPQHF. Here the CDR3 DNA reads TGCAGTGCTAGAGTAACCCGGGACAACCGGCAGCCCCAGCATTTT.

This clonotype occurred many times. The chain combines TRBV2 with TRBJ1-2, with D possibly being TRBD1 (5 bases). Germline V gene lookup returns CDR1 SNHLY and CDR2 FYNNEI. Trimming took 7 bases from V and 3 from J, leaving 9 bases between them. This CDR3 has 12 residues. The chain's CDR3 is CASKDTYYGYTF. The CDR3 DNA follows: TGTGCCAGCAAGGACACCTACTATGGCTACACCTTC.

The chain combines TRBV14 with TRBJ2-1, with D perhaps matching TRBD2 (6 bases). Trimming pared 4 bases from V and 0 bases from J, leaving 25 bases between. The CDR3 runs 20 residues. Germline V lookup: CDR1 SGHDN, CDR2 FVKESK. CDR3 in amino acids: CASSPRGAGSLTHSYNEQFF. DNA of the CDR3: TGTGCCAGCAGCCCCCGAGGGGCGGGGAGTCTAACGCACTCCTACAATGAGCAGTTCTTC.

The chain is built from TRBV27 and TRBJ1-2, with unresolved D. The CDR3 has 13 amino acids. CDR1 MNHEY and CDR2 SMNVEV come from the germline V gene (reference sequence). V dropped 5 bases and J dropped 0 bases, with 7 bases sitting between them. DNA of the CDR3: TGTGCCAGCAGTCTAGAACCTAACTATGGCTACACCTTC. It encodes CASSLEPNYGYTF.

The chain employs TRBV6-1 and TRBJ2-1, with D perhaps given as TRBD1 or TRBD2 (6 bases each). Trimming pared 8 bases from V and 12 bases from J, leaving 20 bases between. The CDR3 covers 13 residues. Germline V lookup: CDR1 MNHNS, CDR2 SASEGT. The DNA of the CDR3 is TGTGCCAGCGATGAAGGAGGGGGGCCCTCGCAGTTCTTC. Translation: CASDEGGGPSQFF.

The chain uses TRBV12-3 or TRBV12-4 and TRBJ2-3, with 7 positions matching TRBD2. The J segment lost 4 bases and the V segment lost 6 bases, leaving 13 bases of the junction unmatched. The CDR3 totals 16 residues. This chain's CDR3 is CASSLGGNRGSDTQYF. As DNA, the CDR3 is TGTGCCAGCAGCCTCGGGGGGAACAGAGGATCAGATACGCAGTATTTT.

This clonotype was counted only a few times. The chain has TRBV20-1 and TRBJ2-7, with D possibly TRBD1 on 6 matching bases. V lost 3 bases and J 2 bases, leaving 14 bases between the germline ends. Germline V CDR1 and CDR2: DFQATT, SNEGSKA (reference sequence). This CDR3 contains 14 residues. CDR3 bases: TGCAGTGCTAGGGACAGTCGCCCCACCTACGAGCAGTACTTC. It specifies CSARDSRPTYEQYF.

In its sample, this clonotype was seen a few times. The chain is built from TRBV11-2 and TRBJ1-1; D is perhaps TRBD1 (6 bases). Germline V lookup: CDR1 SGHAT, CDR2 FQNNGV. The V gene lost 1 base and the J gene lost 7 bases, with 16 bases spanning the gap. The CDR3 covers 15 residues. The CDR3 loop reads CASSLVGGRWGEAFF. CDR3 nucleotides: TGTGCCAGCAGCTTAGTTGGGGGGCGCTGGGGTGAAGCTTTCTTT.

This clonotype was seen more than once but under ten times. The DNA of the CDR3 is TGCGCCAGCAGCTTGTCTTGGGCAGGGAACACTGAAGCTTTCTTT. Protein product: CASSLSWAGNTEAFF. V usage is TRBV5-1 and J usage is TRBJ1-1; D gene unclear. The CDR3 covers 15 residues. V lost 1 base and J 1 base, leaving 11 bases between the germline ends. Germline values: CDR1 SGHRS, CDR2 YFSETQ.

The chain uses TRBV6-4 and TRBJ2-1, with 10 bases identical to TRBD2. The trim removed 6 bases at V and 6 bases at J, leaving 8 bases unmatched. The length of the CDR3 is 15 residues. The germline V gene encodes CDR1 MRHNA and CDR2 SNTAGT. The CDR3 DNA sequence: TGTGCCAGCAGCCCCACTAGCGGGGTTGCCAATGAGCAGTTCTTC. Its protein is CASSPTSGVANEQFF.

This clonotype was seen many times. This chain uses TRBV4-2 with TRBJ2-5; maybe TRBD1 (6 bases). Trimming left V 1 base short and J 0 bases short, with 15 bases between. The CDR3 is 17 amino acids. The germline V gene encodes CDR1 LGHNA and CDR2 YNFKEQ. CDR3 sequence reads: CASSQGGTPKDQETQYF. The CDR3 DNA reads as TGTGCCAGCAGCCAAGGAGGGACACCAAAGGACCAAGAGACCCAGTACTTC.

This chain uses TRBV29-1 with TRBJ2-7, with 8 bases identical to TRBD1. Germline V gene sequence: CDR1 SQVTM, CDR2 ANQGSEA. V gave up 3 bases and J gave up 5 bases; unmatched junction bases: 6. The CDR3 is 13 residues long. In DNA, the CDR3 is TGCAGCGTTGACGGGGACAGGATCAACGAGCAGTACTTC. Amino acids: CSVDGDRINEQYF.

This clonotype appeared a few times. CDR3 in DNA: TGTGCCAGCAGCCTGGACAGGGTAGGCAACGAGCAGTACTTC. This encodes CASSLDRVGNEQYF. The chain joins TRBV7-8 to TRBJ2-7; 8 bases map to TRBD1. This CDR3 spans 14 amino acids. Germline loops: CDR1 SGHVS, CDR2 FQNEAQ. Trimming removed 5 bases from V and 5 bases from J; junction bases left unmatched: 8.

V and J are TRBV5-1 and TRBJ2-5; D is perhaps TRBD1 (6 bases). CDR3 length: 14 residues. V dropped 5 bases and J dropped 5 bases, with 16 bases sitting between them. The germline V gene encodes CDR1 SGHRS and CDR2 YFSETQ. CDR3 residues: CASSPQQGRETQYF. The CDR3 nucleotides are TGCGCCAGCAGTCCACAACAGGGCCGCGAGACCCAGTACTTC.

The chain combines TRBV19 with TRBJ2-5; D is ambiguous. The V end lost 5 bases, the J end lost 3 bases, and 10 bases lay between the germline ends. The CDR3 length is 13 residues. CDR1 and CDR2 from the germline V gene are LNHDA and SQIVND (reference sequence). As DNA, the CDR3 is TGTGCCAGTAGTGCCTACATAGAAGAGACCCAGTACTTC. It specifies CASSAYIEETQYF.

This rearrangement joins TRBV29-1 to TRBJ1-1, with D perhaps TRBD1 (5 bases). Germline assignment: CDR1 SQVTM and CDR2 ANQGSEA. The CDR3 runs 13 residues. Deletions cut 4 bases from V and 4 bases from J, with 13 bases between. Here the CDR3 reads CSVVGGLSTEAFF. The CDR3 nucleotides are TGCAGCGTTGTCGGGGGATTAAGCACTGAAGCTTTCTTT.

The chain links TRBV5-1 to TRBJ2-7; TRBD2 is a possible D gene (5 bases). The J call could be wrong; TRBJ2-1 is a better fit for the DNA end. Germline V gene data show CDR1 as SGHRS and CDR2 as YFSETQ. The CDR3 runs to 15 residues. DNA for the CDR3: TGCGCCAGCAGCTTGGGGACTTCCGTGGGGAATGAGCAGTTCTTC. Amino acids: CASSLGTSVGNEQFF.

This clonotype has more than one count but fewer than ten. The chain recombines TRBV12-3 or TRBV12-4 with TRBJ2-1; TRBD1 aligns across 7 bases. V was clipped by 1 base and J by 6 bases; unmatched bases: 6. The CDR3 runs to 15 residues. DNA for the CDR3: TGTGCCAGCAGTTTAGGCGACAGGGCGGGCAATGAGCAGTTCTTC. Translating gives CASSLGDRAGNEQFF.

J is TRBJ2-4 and V is TRBV29-1; maybe TRBD1 (5 bases). CDR3 length: 12 amino acids. Germline values: CDR1 SQVTM, CDR2 ANQGSEA. V was cut by 4 bases and J by 6 bases, with 10 bases left in between. CDR3 sequence reads: CSVAAQGNIQYF. The DNA for the CDR3 is TGCAGCGTTGCTGCCCAGGGAAACATTCAGTACTTC.

This clonotype was detected only a few times. The chain uses TRBV29-1 and TRBJ1-1; tentative D call: TRBD1 (6 bases). The CDR3 sequence is 13 residues long. V was trimmed by 4 bases and J by 0 bases, leaving 9 bases between them. The germline V gene encodes CDR1 SQVTM and CDR2 ANQGSEA. CDR3: CSVGTVLNTEAFF. In nucleotides, the CDR3 is TGCAGCGTTGGGACAGTATTGAACACTGAAGCTTTCTTT.

The chain uses TRBV12-3 or TRBV12-4 and TRBJ2-3, with TRBD2 identical over 8 bases. V gave up 2 bases and J gave up 2 bases; unmatched junction bases: 3. The CDR3 contains 15 residues. In DNA form, the CDR3 reads TGTGCCAGCAGTTTATTGCGGGGGGTCACAGATACGCAGTATTTT. Its protein is CASSLLRGVTDTQYF.

This chain links TRBV3-1 with TRBJ1-5, with D unclear. Germline assignment: CDR1 LGHDT and CDR2 YNNKEL (reference sequence). The CDR3 covers 14 residues. V lost 3 bases and J 3 bases, leaving 9 bases between the germline ends. Here the CDR3 DNA reads TGTGCCAGCAGCCATGGCTCTAACAATCAGCCCCAGCATTTT. Its translation is CASSHGSNNQPQHF.

The sample holds a few counts of this clonotype. The V call is TRBV9, the J call TRBJ2-2; 7 nucleotides align to TRBD2. This CDR3 region has 17 residues. V gave up 0 bases and J gave up 5 bases; unmatched junction bases: 10. Germline CDR1 and CDR2: SGDLS and YYNGEE. This chain's CDR3 is CASSVESSGKRTGELFF. CDR3 in DNA: TGTGCCAGCAGCGTAGAGTCTAGCGGCAAAAGGACCGGGGAGCTGTTTTTT.

This clonotype appeared a few times. The chain is built from TRBV14 and TRBJ2-7, with TRBD1 as a possible D gene (6 bases). Trimming stripped 4 bases from V and 6 bases from J, with 16 bases between. Germline V gene data show CDR1 as SGHDN and CDR2 as FVKESK. The CDR3 contains 14 residues. The chain's CDR3 is CASSPRIQGPEQYF. CDR3 bases: TGTGCCAGCAGCCCTAGGATACAGGGTCCCGAGCAGTACTTC. The entire variable domain, with the rest obtained from reference TRBV14 and TRBJ2-7, is as follows: EAGVTQFPSHSVIEKGQTVTLRCDPISGHDNLYWYRRVMGKEIKFLLHFVKESKQDESGMPNNRFLAERTGGTYSTLKVQPAELEDSGVYFCASSPRIQGPEQYFGPGTRLTVT.

The J gene is TRBJ2-7, the V gene TRBV6-2 or TRBV6-3; a possible D gene is TRBD2 (5 bases). The CDR3 is made up of 13 amino acids. Trimming shortened V by 8 bases and J by 0 bases, and 11 bases separated the two germline ends. Germline V gives CDR1 MNHEY, CDR2 SVGEGT. CDR3 DNA sequence: TGTGCCAGCGGCAGACTATCCTCCTACGAGCAGTACTTC. This codes for CASGRLSSYEQYF.

This rearrangement joins TRBV6-6 to TRBJ2-7; TRBD2 is a possible D gene (6 bases). Germline CDR1 and CDR2: MNHNY and SVGAGI (reference sequence). V gave up 2 bases and J gave up 2 bases, with 13 bases separating them. The CDR3 runs 15 residues. CDR3 sequence: CASSYGPGETYEQYF. As DNA, the CDR3 is TGTGCCAGCAGTTACGGGCCGGGAGAAACCTACGAGCAGTACTTC.

This clonotype has only a few counts. The chain employs TRBV7-7 and TRBJ2-5; TRBD2 is a possible D gene (5 bases). Germline CDR1 is SSHAT and CDR2 is FNYEAQ (reference sequence). Between the trimmed V and J ends, which lost 1 base and 4 bases, there was a span of 13 bases. The CDR3 totals 15 residues. CDR3 sequence: CASSLEPGGGETQYF. In DNA, the CDR3 is TGTGCCAGCAGCTTAGAGCCCGGAGGTGGAGAGACCCAGTACTTC.

In this sample, this clonotype turned up a few times. The chain has TRBV20-1 and TRBJ2-3, with TRBD2 identical over 12 bases. Germline V gives CDR1 DFQATT, CDR2 SNEGSKA (reference sequence). Trimming at V came to 1 base and at J to 2 bases, leaving 4 bases not matched to a gene. The CDR3 is made up of 16 amino acids. CDR3 protein: CSARGLAGALTDTQYF. CDR3 DNA: TGCAGTGCTAGAGGACTAGCGGGGGCACTCACAGATACGCAGTATTTT.

This clonotype occurred a few times. This sequence joins TRBV5-4 and TRBJ1-1; tentative D call: TRBD1 (5 bases). The CDR3 is 16 residues long. V shed 4 bases and J shed 1 base, with 17 bases lying between them. Germline lookup yields CDR1 SGHNT and CDR2 YYREEE (reference sequence). CDR3 loop: CASSQRRGEPNTEAFF. CDR3 nucleotides: TGTGCCAGCAGCCAAAGGAGAGGGGAACCGAACACTGAAGCTTTCTTT.

This clonotype was seen a handful of times. The chain is built from TRBV25-1 and TRBJ2-5; TRBD1 aligns across 7 bases. The CDR3 consists of 14 residues. Trimming took 5 bases from V and 1 from J; bases not matched to a gene: 4. Per the germline V gene, CDR1 is MGHDK and CDR2 is SYGVNS. The CDR3 here is CASSTTGSQETQYF. The CDR3 DNA is TGTGCCAGCAGTACGACAGGGTCCCAAGAGACCCAGTACTTC.